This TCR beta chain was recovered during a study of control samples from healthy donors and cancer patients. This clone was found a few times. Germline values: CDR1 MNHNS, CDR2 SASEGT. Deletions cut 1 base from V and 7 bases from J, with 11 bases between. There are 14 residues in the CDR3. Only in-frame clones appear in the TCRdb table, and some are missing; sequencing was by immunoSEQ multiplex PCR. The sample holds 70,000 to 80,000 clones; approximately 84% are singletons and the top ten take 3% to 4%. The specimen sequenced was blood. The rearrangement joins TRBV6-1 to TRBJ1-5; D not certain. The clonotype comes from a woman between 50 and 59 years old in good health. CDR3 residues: CASSEGPAGQPQHF. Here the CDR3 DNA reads TGTGCCAGCAGTGAAGGGCCAGCAGGACAGCCCCAGCATTTT.